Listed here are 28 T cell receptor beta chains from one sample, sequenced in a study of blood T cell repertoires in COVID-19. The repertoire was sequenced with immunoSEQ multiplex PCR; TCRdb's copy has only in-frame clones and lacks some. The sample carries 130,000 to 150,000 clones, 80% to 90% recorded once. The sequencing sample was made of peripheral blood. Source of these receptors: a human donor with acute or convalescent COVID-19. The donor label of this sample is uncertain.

This chain's CDR3 is CASSPISSSGYNEQFF. CDR3 bases: TGCGCCAGCAGCCCGATATCCTCTAGCGGCTACAATGAGCAGTTCTTC. V usage is TRBV5-1 and J usage is TRBJ2-1; 7 positions agree with TRBD2. The CDR3 loop spans 16 amino acids. Germline trimming cut 4 bases from V and 3 bases from J; bases unmatched to any gene: 10. Per the germline V gene, CDR1 is SGHRS and CDR2 is YFSETQ. The full variable domain, completed using reference TRBV5-1 and TRBJ2-1, is KAGVTQTPRYLIKTRGQQVTLSCSPISGHRSVSWYQQTPGQGLQFLFEYFSETQRNKGNFPGRFSGRQFSNSRSEMNVSTLELGDSALYLCASSPISSSGYNEQFFGPGTRLTVL.

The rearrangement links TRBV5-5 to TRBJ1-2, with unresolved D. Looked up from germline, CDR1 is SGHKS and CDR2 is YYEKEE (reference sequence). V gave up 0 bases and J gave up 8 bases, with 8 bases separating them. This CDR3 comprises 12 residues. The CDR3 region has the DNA TGTGCCAGCAGCTTGGTAGAGGAAGGCTACACCTTC. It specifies CASSLVEEGYTF.

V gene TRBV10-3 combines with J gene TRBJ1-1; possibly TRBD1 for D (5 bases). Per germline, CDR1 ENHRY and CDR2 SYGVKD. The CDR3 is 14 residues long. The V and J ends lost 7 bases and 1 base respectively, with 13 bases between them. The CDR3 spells CAITLGQGNTEAFF. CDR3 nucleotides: TGTGCCATCACCCTAGGGCAGGGGAACACTGAAGCTTTCTTT.

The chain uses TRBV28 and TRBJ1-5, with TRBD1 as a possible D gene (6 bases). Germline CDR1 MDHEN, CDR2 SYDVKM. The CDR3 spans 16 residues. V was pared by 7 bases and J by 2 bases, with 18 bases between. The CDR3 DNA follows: TGTGCCAGCATTCGCCGCCGACAGGCGGGCAATCAGCCCCAGCATTTT. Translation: CASIRRRQAGNQPQHF.

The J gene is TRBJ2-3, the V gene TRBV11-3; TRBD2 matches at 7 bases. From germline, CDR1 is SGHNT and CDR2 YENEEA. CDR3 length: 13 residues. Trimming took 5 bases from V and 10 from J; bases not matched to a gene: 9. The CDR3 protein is CASSAGWGGAQYF. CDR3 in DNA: TGTGCCAGCAGCGCAGGTTGGGGGGGGGCGCAGTATTTT.

CDR3 amino acids: CAISPAGSVNEKLFF. The CDR3 coding sequence is TGTGCCATCAGTCCAGCGGGCTCCGTTAATGAAAAACTGTTTTTT. The rearrangement joins TRBV10-3 to TRBJ1-4; D remains unclear. V was clipped by 5 bases and J by 4 bases, with 14 bases between them. Germline-derived CDR1 and CDR2 are ENHRY and SYGVKD. This CDR3 spans 15 amino acids.

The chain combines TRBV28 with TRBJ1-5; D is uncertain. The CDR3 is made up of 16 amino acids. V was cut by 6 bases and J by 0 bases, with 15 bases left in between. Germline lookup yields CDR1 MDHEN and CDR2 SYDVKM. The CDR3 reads CASSPLLSYSNQPQHF. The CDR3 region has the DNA TGTGCCAGCAGCCCCTTATTAAGCTATAGCAATCAGCCCCAGCATTTT. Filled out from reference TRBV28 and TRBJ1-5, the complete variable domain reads DVKVTQSSRYLVKRTGEKVFLECVQDMDHENMFWYRQDPGLGLRLIYFSYDVKMKEKGDIPEGYSVSREKKERFSLILESASTNQTSMYLCASSPLLSYSNQPQHFGDGTRLSIL.

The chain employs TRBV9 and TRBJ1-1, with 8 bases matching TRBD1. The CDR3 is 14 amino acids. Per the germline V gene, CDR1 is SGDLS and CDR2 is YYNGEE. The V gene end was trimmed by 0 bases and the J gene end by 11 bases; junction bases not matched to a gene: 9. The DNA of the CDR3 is TGTGCCAGCAGCGTAGTGGCAGGGGGCGGAGATGCTTTCTTT. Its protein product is CASSVVAGGGDAFF. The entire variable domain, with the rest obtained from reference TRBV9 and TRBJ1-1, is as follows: DSGVTQTPKHLITATGQRVTLRCSPRSGDLSVYWYQQSLDQGLQFLIQYYNGEERAKGNILERFSAQQFPDLHSELNLSSLELGDSALYFCASSVVAGGGDAFFGQGTRLTVV.

The DNA of the CDR3 is TGTGCCAGCAGTTTAGTGGCCGATGAAAAACTGTTTTTT. This gives the protein CASSLVADEKLFF. V gene TRBV27 combines with J gene TRBJ1-4; D is ambiguous. Trimming removed 2 bases from V and 6 bases from J, with 7 bases in between. Germline loops: CDR1 MNHEY, CDR2 SMNVEV (reference sequence). This CDR3 is built from 13 residues.

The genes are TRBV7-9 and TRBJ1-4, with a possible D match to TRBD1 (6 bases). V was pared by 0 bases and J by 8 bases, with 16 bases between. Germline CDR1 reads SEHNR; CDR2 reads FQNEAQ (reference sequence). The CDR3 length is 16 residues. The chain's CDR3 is CASSLALGGAHEKLFF. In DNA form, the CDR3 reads TGTGCCAGCAGCTTAGCCCTGGGGGGGGCGCACGAAAAACTGTTTTTT.

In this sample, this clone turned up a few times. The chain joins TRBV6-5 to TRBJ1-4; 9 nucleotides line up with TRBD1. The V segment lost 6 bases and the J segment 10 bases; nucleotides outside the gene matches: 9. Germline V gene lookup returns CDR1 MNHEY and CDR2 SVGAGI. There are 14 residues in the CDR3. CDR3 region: CASSLDRGSIKLFF. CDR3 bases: TGTGCCAGCAGCCTAGACAGGGGGTCCATAAAACTGTTTTTT.

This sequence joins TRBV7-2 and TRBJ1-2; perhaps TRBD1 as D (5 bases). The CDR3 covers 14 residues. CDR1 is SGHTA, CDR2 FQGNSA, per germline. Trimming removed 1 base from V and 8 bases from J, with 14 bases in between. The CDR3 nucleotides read TGTGCCAGCAGCTTAGGTCAGGGAATCAGAGGCTACACCTTC. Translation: CASSLGQGIRGYTF.

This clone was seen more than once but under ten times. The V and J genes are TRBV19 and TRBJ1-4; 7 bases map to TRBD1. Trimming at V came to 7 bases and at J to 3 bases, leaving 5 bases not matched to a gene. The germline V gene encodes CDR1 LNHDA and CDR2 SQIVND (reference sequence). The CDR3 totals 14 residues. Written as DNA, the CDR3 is TGTGCCAGTAACAAACAGGGGTCTAATGAAAAACTGTTTTTT. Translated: CASNKQGSNEKLFF.

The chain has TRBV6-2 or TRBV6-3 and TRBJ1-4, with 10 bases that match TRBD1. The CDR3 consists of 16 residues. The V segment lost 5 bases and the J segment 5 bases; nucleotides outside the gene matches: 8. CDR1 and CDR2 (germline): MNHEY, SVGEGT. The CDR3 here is CASSQPGQGQNEKLFF. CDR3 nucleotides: TGTGCCAGCAGTCAACCGGGACAGGGGCAGAATGAAAAACTGTTTTTT.

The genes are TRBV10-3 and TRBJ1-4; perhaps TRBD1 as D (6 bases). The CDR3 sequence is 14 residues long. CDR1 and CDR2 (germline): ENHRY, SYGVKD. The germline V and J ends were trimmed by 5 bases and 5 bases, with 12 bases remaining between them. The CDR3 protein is CAISSTGRNEKLFF. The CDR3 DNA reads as TGTGCCATCAGTAGCACAGGGCGAAATGAAAAACTGTTTTTT.

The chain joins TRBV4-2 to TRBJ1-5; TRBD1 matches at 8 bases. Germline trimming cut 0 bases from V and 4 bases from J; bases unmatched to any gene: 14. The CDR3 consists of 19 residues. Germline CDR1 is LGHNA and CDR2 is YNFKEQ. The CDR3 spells CASSQDFLSFRGLNQPQHF. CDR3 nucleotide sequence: TGTGCCAGCAGCCAAGATTTCCTGTCCTTCAGGGGGCTGAATCAGCCCCAGCATTTT.

CDR3: CASSGSGQGFFSNQPQHF. CDR3 DNA: TGTGCCAGCAGTGGATCGGGACAGGGGTTTTTTAGCAATCAGCCCCAGCATTTT. The gene calls are TRBV6-6 and TRBJ1-5; 10 bases line up with TRBD1. Unmatched junction bases numbered 10, after V lost 5 bases and J lost 0 bases. The germline V gene encodes CDR1 MNHNY and CDR2 SVGAGI (reference sequence). The CDR3 runs 18 residues.

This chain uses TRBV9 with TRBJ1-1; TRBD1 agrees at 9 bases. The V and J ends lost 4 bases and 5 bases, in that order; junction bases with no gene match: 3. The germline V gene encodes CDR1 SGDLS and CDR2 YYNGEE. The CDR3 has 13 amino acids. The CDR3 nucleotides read TGTGCCAGCAGCTCCGGGACAGGGACTGAAGCTTTCTTT. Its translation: CASSSGTGTEAFF.

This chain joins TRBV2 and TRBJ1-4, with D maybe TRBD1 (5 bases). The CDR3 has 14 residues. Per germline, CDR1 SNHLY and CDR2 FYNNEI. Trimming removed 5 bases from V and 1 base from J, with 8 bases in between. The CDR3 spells CASSSGLTNEKLFF. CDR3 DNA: TGTGCCAGCAGTTCAGGGTTAACTAATGAAAAACTGTTTTTT.

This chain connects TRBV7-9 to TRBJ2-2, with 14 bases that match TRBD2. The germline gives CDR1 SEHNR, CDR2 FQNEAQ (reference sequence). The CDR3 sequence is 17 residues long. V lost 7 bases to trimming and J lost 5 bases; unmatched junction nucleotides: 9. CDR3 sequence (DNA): TGTGCCAGCATTGGGACTAGCGGGAGTATCGGAACCGGGGAGCTGTTTTTT. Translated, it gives CASIGTSGSIGTGELFF.

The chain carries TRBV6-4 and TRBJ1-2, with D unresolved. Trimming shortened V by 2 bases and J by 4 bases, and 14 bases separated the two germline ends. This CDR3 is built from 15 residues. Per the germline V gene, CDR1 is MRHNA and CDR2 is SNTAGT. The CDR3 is CASSDPPASLYGYTF. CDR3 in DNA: TGTGCCAGCAGTGACCCCCCAGCTAGCCTCTATGGCTACACCTTC.

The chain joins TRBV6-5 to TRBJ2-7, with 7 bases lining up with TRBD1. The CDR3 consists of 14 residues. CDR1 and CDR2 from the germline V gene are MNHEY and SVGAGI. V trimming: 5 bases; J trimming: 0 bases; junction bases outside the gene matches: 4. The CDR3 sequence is CASSRDSFSYEQYF. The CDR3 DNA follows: TGTGCCAGCAGTCGGGACAGTTTCTCCTACGAGCAGTACTTC.

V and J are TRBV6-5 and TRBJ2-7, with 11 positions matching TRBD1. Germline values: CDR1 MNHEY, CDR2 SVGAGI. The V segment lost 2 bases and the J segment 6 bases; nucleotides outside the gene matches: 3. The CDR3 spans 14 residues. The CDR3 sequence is CASSYGDRGIEQYF. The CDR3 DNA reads TGTGCCAGCAGTTACGGGGACAGGGGGATCGAGCAGTACTTC.

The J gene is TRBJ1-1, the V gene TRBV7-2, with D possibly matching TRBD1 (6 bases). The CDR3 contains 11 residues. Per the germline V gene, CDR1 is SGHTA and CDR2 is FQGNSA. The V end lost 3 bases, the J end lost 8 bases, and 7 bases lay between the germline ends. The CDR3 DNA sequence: TGTGCCAGCAGCTTTGACAGGGAAGCTTTCTTT. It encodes CASSFDREAFF.

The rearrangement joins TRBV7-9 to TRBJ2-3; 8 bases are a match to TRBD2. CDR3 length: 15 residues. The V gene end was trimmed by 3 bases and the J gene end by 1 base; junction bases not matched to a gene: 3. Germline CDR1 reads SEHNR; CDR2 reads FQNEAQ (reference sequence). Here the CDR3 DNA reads TGTGCCAGCAGCTTTAGCGGGGCCGGCACAGATACGCAGTATTTT. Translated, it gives CASSFSGAGTDTQYF.

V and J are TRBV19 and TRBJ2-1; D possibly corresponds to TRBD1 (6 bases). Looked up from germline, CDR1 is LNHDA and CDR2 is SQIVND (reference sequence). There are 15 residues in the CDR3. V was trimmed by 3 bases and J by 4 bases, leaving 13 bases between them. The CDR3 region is CASSIFVGAYNEQFF. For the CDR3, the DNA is TGTGCCAGTAGTATCTTCGTGGGGGCATACAATGAGCAGTTCTTC.

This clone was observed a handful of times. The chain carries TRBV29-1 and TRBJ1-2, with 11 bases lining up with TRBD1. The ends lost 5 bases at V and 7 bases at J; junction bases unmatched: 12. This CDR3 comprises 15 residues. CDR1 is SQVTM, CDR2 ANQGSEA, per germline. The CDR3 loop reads CSVIPGQGVVGGYTF. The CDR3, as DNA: TGCAGCGTTATACCGGGACAGGGGGTTGTGGGTGGCTACACCTTC.

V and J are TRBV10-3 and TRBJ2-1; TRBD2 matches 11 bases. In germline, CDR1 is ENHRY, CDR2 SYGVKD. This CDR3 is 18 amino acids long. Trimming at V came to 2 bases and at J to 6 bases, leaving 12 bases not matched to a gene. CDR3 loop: CAISEQVAGGSLGNEQFF. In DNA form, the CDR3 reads TGTGCCATCAGTGAGCAGGTAGCGGGGGGGAGTTTAGGCAATGAGCAGTTCTTC.